Below, 18 T cell receptor beta chains from the same sample are listed, as sequenced in a study of blood T cell repertoires in COVID-19. Sequencing used immunoSEQ multiplex PCR; TCRdb keeps in-frame clones, though not all of them. The repertoire holds 200,000 or so clones, approximately 84% seen once, with nearly 4.5% in the top ten. The sequenced material came from peripheral blood. The receptors originated from a man aged 50 or older with acute or convalescent COVID-19.

The J gene is TRBJ1-1, the V gene TRBV7-2; 8 bases map to TRBD1. Germline CDR1 SGHTA, CDR2 FQGNSA. This CDR3 contains 14 residues. V was clipped by 3 bases and J by 5 bases; unmatched bases: 5. CDR3 coding DNA: TGTGCCAGCAGCTTCGCCCGGACAGGGACTGAAGCTTTCTTT. As protein: CASSFARTGTEAFF. The full variable domain, completed using reference TRBV7-2 and TRBJ1-1, is GAGVSQSPSNKVTEKGKDVELRCDPISGHTALYWYRQSLGQGLEFLIYFQGNSAPDKSGLPSDRFSAERTGGSVSTLTIQRTQQEDSAVYLCASSFARTGTEAFFGQGTRLTVV.

This chain uses TRBV11-3 with TRBJ1-1; 7 bases agree with TRBD1. The CDR3 has 13 residues. Germline CDR1 is SGHNT and CDR2 is YENEEA. The V segment lost 5 bases and the J segment 4 bases; nucleotides outside the gene matches: 4. The CDR3 spells CASSLGQATEAFF. In DNA, the CDR3 is TGTGCCAGCAGCCTCGGACAGGCCACTGAAGCTTTCTTT.

This clone came up a few times. The chain uses TRBV3-1 (or the pseudogene TRBV3-2) and TRBJ1-3; no definite D call. Trimming cost V 7 bases and J 0 bases, with 7 bases left between them. CDR1 and CDR2 (germline): LGHDT, YNNKEL (reference sequence). This CDR3 has 13 residues. The CDR3 is CASTSLSGNTIYF. Written as DNA, the CDR3 is TGTGCCAGCACCTCACTCTCTGGAAACACCATATATTTT.

This sequence joins TRBV6-1 and TRBJ2-7; 7 bases fit TRBD1. The germline V gene has CDR1 MNHNS and CDR2 SASEGT. This CDR3 has 14 residues. Losses at the gene ends were 2 bases for V and 6 bases for J; bases not matched to a gene: 7. In DNA, the CDR3 is TGTGCCAGCAGTGAACTGACAGGGATCCGCGAGCAGTACTTC. Encoded protein: CASSELTGIREQYF.

This sequence joins TRBV13 and TRBJ1-4, with TRBD1 as a possible D gene (6 bases). Trimming took 4 bases from V and 7 from J, leaving 13 bases between them. This CDR3 comprises 14 residues. Per germline, CDR1 PRHDT and CDR2 FYEKMQ (reference sequence). The CDR3 spells CASSSGVLSEKLFF. CDR3 nucleotides: TGTGCCAGCAGCTCAGGGGTTTTGAGTGAAAAACTGTTTTTT.

This chain joins TRBV6-1 and TRBJ2-7; no definite D call. The CDR3 has 16 amino acids. Trimming removed 4 bases from V and 4 bases from J, with 20 bases in between. The germline V gene encodes CDR1 MNHNS and CDR2 SASEGT. CDR3 amino acids: CASSVRQPPAPYEQYF. CDR3 DNA: TGTGCCAGCAGTGTGCGTCAACCACCCGCCCCTTACGAGCAGTACTTC.

The chain employs TRBV5-1 and TRBJ1-2, with 9 bases matching TRBD1. CDR1 and CDR2 (germline): SGHRS, YFSETQ. The V gene end was trimmed by 4 bases and the J gene end by 5 bases; junction bases not matched to a gene: 12. The CDR3 covers 16 residues. CDR3 loop: CASSAPGQGSLYGYTF. Written as DNA, the CDR3 is TGCGCCAGCAGCGCACCGGGACAGGGTTCCCTTTATGGCTACACCTTC.

CDR3 residues: CASSSQTGVGVLTF. The DNA for the CDR3 is TGTGCCAGCAGCTCCCAGACAGGCGTCGGCGTCCTGACTTTC. This chain links TRBV3-1 (or the pseudogene TRBV3-2) with TRBJ2-6; tentatively, D is TRBD1 (6 bases). In germline, CDR1 is LGHDT, CDR2 YNNKEL (reference sequence). This CDR3 is 14 amino acids long. Trimming removed 5 bases from V and 12 bases from J, with 17 bases in between.

The chain combines TRBV19 with TRBJ2-1, with TRBD1 matching 10 bases. Losses at the gene ends were 5 bases for V and 4 bases for J; bases not matched to a gene: 5. The length of the CDR3 is 15 residues. Germline V CDR1 and CDR2: LNHDA, SQIVND (reference sequence). The CDR3: CASSPQGQGYNEQFF. The DNA for the CDR3 is TGTGCCAGTAGTCCCCAGGGACAGGGGTACAATGAGCAGTTCTTC.

The gene calls are TRBV4-1 and TRBJ1-1, with a weak D call TRBD1 (5 bases). The germline gives CDR1 MGHRA, CDR2 YSYEKL. CDR3 length: 15 amino acids. Trimming stripped 1 base from V and 4 bases from J, with 13 bases between. CDR3 protein: CASSQGGAGGTEAFF. CDR3 bases: TGCGCCAGCAGCCAAGGGGGAGCGGGGGGCACTGAAGCTTTCTTT.

This clone was recorded a few times. The chain is built from TRBV19 and TRBJ1-6; D is uncertain. V was pared by 3 bases and J by 7 bases, with 10 bases between. The CDR3 is 14 residues long. Germline V CDR1 and CDR2: LNHDA, SQIVND (reference sequence). CDR3 bases: TGTGCCAGTAGTATCGGCGGGATGAATTCACCCCTCCACTTT. As protein: CASSIGGMNSPLHF.

This clone was observed once. The V call is TRBV4-1, the J call TRBJ2-3, with 16 bases fitting TRBD2. Germline CDR1 MGHRA, CDR2 YSYEKL. The CDR3 is 20 residues long. V shed 0 bases, J shed 0 bases, and the junction held 6 bases outside the gene matches. The DNA for the CDR3 is TGCGCCAGCAGCCAAGATCCCGGGACTAGCGGGGGGGTTAGCACAGATACGCAGTATTTT. Protein: CASSQDPGTSGGVSTDTQYF.

The rearrangement joins TRBV18 to TRBJ2-2; D not certain. The CDR3 runs to 15 residues. V was shortened by 2 bases and J by 2 bases, with 9 bases between the two germline ends. Germline CDR1 is KGHSH and CDR2 is LQKENI. CDR3 loop: CASSPDHGNTGELFF. The CDR3, as DNA: TGTGCCAGCTCACCAGATCACGGTAACACCGGGGAGCTGTTTTTT.

The chain is built from TRBV4-1 and TRBJ2-3, with 10 nucleotides matching TRBD2. The CDR3 loop spans 16 amino acids. In germline, CDR1 is MGHRA, CDR2 YSYEKL. V lost 2 bases and J lost 1; bases outside the gene matches: 3. CDR3 in amino acids: CASSQSTSGGTDTQYF. The CDR3 DNA sequence: TGCGCCAGCAGCCAAAGTACTAGCGGGGGCACAGATACGCAGTATTTT.

V gene TRBV7-9 combines with J gene TRBJ2-1; 10 positions match TRBD1. With V trimmed by 5 bases and J by 2 bases, 3 bases remained unmatched. CDR1 is SEHNR and CDR2 is FQNEAQ in the germline V gene (reference sequence). The CDR3 is made up of 15 amino acids. The CDR3 protein is CASSPGTGAYNEQFF. CDR3 in DNA: TGTGCCAGCAGCCCCGGGACAGGGGCCTACAATGAGCAGTTCTTC.

This chain uses TRBV7-2 with TRBJ1-6, with 8 bases fitting TRBD1. Germline trimming cut 6 bases from V and 9 bases from J; bases unmatched to any gene: 10. This CDR3 comprises 15 residues. In germline, CDR1 is SGHTA, CDR2 FQGNSA. CDR3 residues: CASSLQGQALSPLHF. The CDR3 coding sequence is TGTGCCAGCAGTTTACAGGGACAGGCCCTTTCACCCCTCCACTTT. The full variable domain, rest sourced from reference TRBV7-2 and TRBJ1-6, is GAGVSQSPSNKVTEKGKDVELRCDPISGHTALYWYRQSLGQGLEFLIYFQGNSAPDKSGLPSDRFSAERTGGSVSTLTIQRTQQEDSAVYLCASSLQGQALSPLHFGNGTRLTVT.

This CDR3 is CASSPTGDHQPQHF. The CDR3 nucleotides are TGCGCCAGCAGCCCGACAGGGGACCATCAGCCCCAGCATTTT. This chain uses TRBV5-1 with TRBJ1-5, with 8 nucleotides matching TRBD1. Trimming at V came to 4 bases and at J to 5 bases, leaving 5 bases not matched to a gene. CDR1 and CDR2 from the germline V gene are SGHRS and YFSETQ. The CDR3 covers 14 residues. The full variable domain, in which reference TRBV5-1 and TRBJ1-5 provide the parts outside the CDR3, is KAGVTQTPRYLIKTRGQQVTLSCSPISGHRSVSWYQQTPGQGLQFLFEYFSETQRNKGNFPGRFSGRQFSNSRSEMNVSTLELGDSALYLCASSPTGDHQPQHFGDGTRLSIL.

J is TRBJ1-5 and V is TRBV27, with D unresolved. Trimming removed 6 bases at V and 7 bases at J, with 28 bases between. Germline-derived CDR1 and CDR2 are MNHEY and SMNVEV (reference sequence). CDR3 length: 18 amino acids. The CDR3 nucleotides read TGTGCCAGCAGACCCTCGCTCGGTTGGATGTCGACGGGGCAGCCCCAGCATTTT. Translating it yields CASRPSLGWMSTGQPQHF.